This T cell receptor (beta chain) was sequenced in a study of T cells in Graves' hyperthyroidism and ophthalmopathy. Template material for amplifying TCR beta CDR3 regions consisted of RNA transcripts. An initial round of RT-PCR targeting the TCR CDR3 relied on the HTBI primer set. In TCRdb, the multiplex PCR reads were re-called with MiXCR into one record per CDR3 protein. This table has about 50,000 distinct CDR3 sequences, around 49% appearing once. This clonotype showed up many times. Germline lookup yields CDR1 SGHTS and CDR2 YDEGEE. This CDR3 has 14 residues. V dropped 4 bases and J dropped 0 bases, with 8 bases sitting between them. Graves' hyperthyroidism showing no ophthalmopathy progression within 18 months was considered stable.

The receptor was isolated from a woman aged 50 to 65 with Graves' hyperthyroidism. Sequencing was performed on peripheral blood or thyroid tissue (not recorded which). The chain joins TRBV5-8 to TRBJ1-3; D ambiguous. CDR3 region: CASSRGSSGNTIYF. As DNA, the CDR3 is TGTGCCAGCAGCCGAGGGAGCTCTGGAAACACCATATATTTT.